This TCR beta chain stems from a study of T cell repertoires in cytomegalovirus infection. From the reads, TCRdb called clonotypes with MiXCR, one entry per CDR3 protein. In the table there are 150,000 to 200,000 distinct CDR3 sequences, roughly a fifth of which are singletons. The J segment lost 2 bases and the V segment lost 5 bases, leaving 6 bases of the junction unmatched. The CDR3 contains 15 residues. The V gene's germline CDR1 is MGHRA and CDR2 YSYEKL. The sample holds a few counts of this clonotype. Sequenced sample: PBMCs. The chain uses TRBV4-1 and TRBJ2-3, with TRBD1 identical over 8 bases. The TCR was taken from a human donor in good health (CMV status not recorded). Some clones in this sample may be carry-over from other donors' samples. This chain's CDR3 is CASSEKDRDTDTQYF. The CDR3 DNA is TGCGCCAGCAGCGAGAAGGACAGGGACACAGATACGCAGTATTTT.